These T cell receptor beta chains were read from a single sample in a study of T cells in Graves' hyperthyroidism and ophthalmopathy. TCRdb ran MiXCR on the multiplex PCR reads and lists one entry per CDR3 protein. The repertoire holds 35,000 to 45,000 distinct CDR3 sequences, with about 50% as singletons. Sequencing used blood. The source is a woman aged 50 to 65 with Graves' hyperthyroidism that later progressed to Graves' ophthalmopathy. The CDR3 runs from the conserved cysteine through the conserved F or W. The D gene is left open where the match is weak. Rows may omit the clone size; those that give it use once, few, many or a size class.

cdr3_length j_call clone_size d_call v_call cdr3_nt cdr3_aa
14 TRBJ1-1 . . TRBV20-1 TGCAGTGCTAGAGCTGGAGGGGATAGCACTGAAGCTTTCTTT CSARAGGDSTEAFF
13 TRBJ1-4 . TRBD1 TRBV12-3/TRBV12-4 TGTGCCAGCAGCTGGACAGGGGATGAAAAACTGTTTTTT CASSWTGDEKLFF
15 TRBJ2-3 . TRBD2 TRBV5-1 TGCGCCAGCAGCGACCCGGGACTAGGCACGGATACGCAGTATTTT CASSDPGLGTDTQYF
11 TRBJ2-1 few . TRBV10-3 TGTGCCATGGGCGCTGGCAATGAGCAGTTCTTC CAMGAGNEQFF
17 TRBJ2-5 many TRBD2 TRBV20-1 TGCAGTGCTAGAGATGGGTGGTCGGGAGGGCCCCAAGAGACCCAGTACTTC CSARDGWSGGPQETQYF
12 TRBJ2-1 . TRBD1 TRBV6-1 TGTGCCACGCAAACAGGGGGAGATGAGCAGTTCTTC CATQTGGDEQFF
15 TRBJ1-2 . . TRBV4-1 . CTSSQDLLGYYACTF
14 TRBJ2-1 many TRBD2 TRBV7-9 TGTGCCAGCAGCAGCCGGGAGGGGTACAATGAGCAGTTCTTC CASSSREGYNEQFF
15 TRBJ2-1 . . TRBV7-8 TGTGCCAGCAGCTTAATGGGGTCGGGAGTAGATGAGCAGTTCTTC CASSLMGSGVDEQFF
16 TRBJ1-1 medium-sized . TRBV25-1 TGTGCCAGCAGTGAATTCTCCACAGGGCCCAACACTGAAGCTTTCTTT CASSEFSTGPNTEAFF
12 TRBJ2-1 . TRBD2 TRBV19 TGTGCCACACTAGCGGAGTACAATGAGCAGTTCTTC CATLAEYNEQFF
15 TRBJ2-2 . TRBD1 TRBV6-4 TGTGCCAGCAGTGACTCAGGGGGCCTTACCGGGGAGCTGTTTTTT CASSDSGGLTGELFF
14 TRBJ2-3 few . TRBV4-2 TGTGCCAGCAGCCACAATCTAGGGAACAATGAGCAGTATTTT CASSHNLGNNEQYF
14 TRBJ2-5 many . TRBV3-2 TGTGCCAGCAGCAGGAGGGACCGAAAAGAGACCCAGTACTTC CASSRRDRKETQYF
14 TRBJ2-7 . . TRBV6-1 TGTGCCAGCAGTGAAGCTGGAGGGACTTGCGAGCAGTACTTC CASSEAGGTCEQYF
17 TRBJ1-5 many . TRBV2 TGTGCCAGCAGTGCAGGGCAGGGGACGGTTCACGATCAGCCCCAGCATTTT CASSAGQGTVHDQPQHF
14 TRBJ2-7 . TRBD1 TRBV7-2 TGTGCCAGCAGTGTCGGGACAGGGGCCTACGAGCAGTACTTC CASSVGTGAYEQYF
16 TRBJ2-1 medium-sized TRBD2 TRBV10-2 TGCGCCAGCATAGGGCTAGCGGGACCTCTCAACAATGAGCAGTTCTTC CASIGLAGPLNNEQFF
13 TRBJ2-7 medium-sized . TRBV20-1 TGCAGTGCTCGAGGGGAGGACATCTACGAGCAGTACTTC CSARGEDIYEQYF
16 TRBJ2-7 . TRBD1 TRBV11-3 TGTGCCAGCACCAAAGCAGGGGGGACAGGGATGTACGAGCAGTACTTC CASTKAGGTGMYEQYF
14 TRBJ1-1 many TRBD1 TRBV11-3 TGTGCCAGCAGCACCCGGACAGGGCGGACTGAAGCTTTCTTT CASSTRTGRTEAFF